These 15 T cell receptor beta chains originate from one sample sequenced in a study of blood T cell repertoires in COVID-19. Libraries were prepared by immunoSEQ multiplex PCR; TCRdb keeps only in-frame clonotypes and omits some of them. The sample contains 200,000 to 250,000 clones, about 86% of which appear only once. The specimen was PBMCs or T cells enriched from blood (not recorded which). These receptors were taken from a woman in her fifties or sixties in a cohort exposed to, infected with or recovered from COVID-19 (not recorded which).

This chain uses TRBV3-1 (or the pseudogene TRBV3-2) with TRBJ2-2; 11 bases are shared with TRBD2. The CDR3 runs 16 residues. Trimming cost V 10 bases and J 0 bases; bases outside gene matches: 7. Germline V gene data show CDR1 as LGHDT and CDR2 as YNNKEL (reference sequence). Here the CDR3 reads CAIPSSGGPNTGELFF. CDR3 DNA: TGTGCCATTCCTTCTAGCGGGGGGCCGAACACCGGGGAGCTGTTTTTT.

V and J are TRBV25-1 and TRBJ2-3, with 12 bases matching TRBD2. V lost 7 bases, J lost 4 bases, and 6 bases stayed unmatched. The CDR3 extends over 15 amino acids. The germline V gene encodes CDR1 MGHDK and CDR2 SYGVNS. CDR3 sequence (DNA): TGTGCCAGCATGGAGACTAGCGGGGGCCCAGATACGCAGTATTTT. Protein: CASMETSGGPDTQYF. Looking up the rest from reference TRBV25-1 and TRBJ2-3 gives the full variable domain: EADIYQTPRYLVIGTGKKITLECSQTMGHDKMYWYQQDPGMELHLIHYSYGVNSTEKGDLSSESTVSRIRTEHFPLTLESARPSHTSQYLCASMETSGGPDTQYFGPGTRLTVL.

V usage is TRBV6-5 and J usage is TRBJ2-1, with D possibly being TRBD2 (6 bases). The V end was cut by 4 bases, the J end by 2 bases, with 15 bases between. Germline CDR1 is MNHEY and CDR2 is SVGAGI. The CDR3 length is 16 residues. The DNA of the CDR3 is TGTGCCAGCAGTTCGGCCATCGAGCGGGCCTACAATGAGCAGTTCTTC. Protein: CASSSAIERAYNEQFF.

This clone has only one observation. The DNA for the CDR3 is TGTGCCAGCAGAGTTGAAACCAGGGTGGGCTACACCTTC. This codes for CASRVETRVGYTF. J is TRBJ1-2 and V is TRBV28; D may be TRBD1 (5 bases). Between the trimmed V and J ends, which lost 6 bases and 8 bases, there was a span of 16 bases. The CDR3 has 13 amino acids. Per germline, CDR1 MDHEN and CDR2 SYDVKM.

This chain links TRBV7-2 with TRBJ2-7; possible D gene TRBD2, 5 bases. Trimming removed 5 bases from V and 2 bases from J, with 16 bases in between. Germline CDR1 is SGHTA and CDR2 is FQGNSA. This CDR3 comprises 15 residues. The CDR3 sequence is CASSPRGVSTYEQYF. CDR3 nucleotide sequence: TGTGCCAGCAGCCCCCGGGGAGTCTCTACCTACGAGCAGTACTTC.

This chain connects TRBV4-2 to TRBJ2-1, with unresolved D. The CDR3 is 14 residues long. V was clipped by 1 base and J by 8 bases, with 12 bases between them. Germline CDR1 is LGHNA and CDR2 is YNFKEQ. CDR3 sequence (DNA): TGTGCCAGCAGCCAAGCCCTAGAGGTGGATGAGCAGTTCTTC. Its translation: CASSQALEVDEQFF.

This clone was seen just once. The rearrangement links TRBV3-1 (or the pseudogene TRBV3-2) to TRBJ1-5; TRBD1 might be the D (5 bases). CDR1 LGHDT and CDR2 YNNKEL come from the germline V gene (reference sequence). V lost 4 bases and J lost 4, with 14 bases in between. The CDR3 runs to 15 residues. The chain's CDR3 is CASSPAQGGNQPQHF. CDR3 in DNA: TGTGCCAGCAGCCCGGCTCAGGGTGGTAATCAGCCCCAGCATTTT.

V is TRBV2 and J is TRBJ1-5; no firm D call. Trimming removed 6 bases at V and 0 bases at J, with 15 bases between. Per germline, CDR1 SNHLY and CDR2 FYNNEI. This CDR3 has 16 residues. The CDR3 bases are TGTGCCAGCAGGGAACACGGGATCTATAGCAATCAGCCCCAGCATTTT. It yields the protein CASREHGIYSNQPQHF.

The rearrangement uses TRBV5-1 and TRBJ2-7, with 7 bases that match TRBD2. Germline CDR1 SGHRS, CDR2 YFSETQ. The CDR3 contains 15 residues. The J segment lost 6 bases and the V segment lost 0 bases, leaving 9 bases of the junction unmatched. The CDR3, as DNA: TGCGCCAGCAGCTTGGGGTGGTCGGGGGGTGGCGAGCAGTACTTC. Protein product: CASSLGWSGGGEQYF.

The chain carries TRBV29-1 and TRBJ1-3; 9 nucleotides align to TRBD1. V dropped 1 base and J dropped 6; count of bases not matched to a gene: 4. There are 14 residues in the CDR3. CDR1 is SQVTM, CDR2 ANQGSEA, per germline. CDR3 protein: CSVEVRDRVNTIYF. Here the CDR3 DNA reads TGCAGCGTTGAAGTCCGGGACAGGGTAAACACCATATATTTT.

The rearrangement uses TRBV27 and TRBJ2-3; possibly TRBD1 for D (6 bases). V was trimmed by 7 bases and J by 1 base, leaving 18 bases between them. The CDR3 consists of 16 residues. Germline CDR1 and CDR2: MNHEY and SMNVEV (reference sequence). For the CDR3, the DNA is TGTGCCAGCACCAAATTAAAATCAGGGGGCACAGATACGCAGTATTTT. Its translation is CASTKLKSGGTDTQYF.

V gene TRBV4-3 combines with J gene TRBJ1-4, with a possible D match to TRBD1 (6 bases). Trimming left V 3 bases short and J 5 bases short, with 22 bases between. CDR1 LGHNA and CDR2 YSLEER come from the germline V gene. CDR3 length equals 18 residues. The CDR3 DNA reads TGCGCCAGCAGCCAGCACCCGTTCCAACAGGGATTCAATGAAAAACTGTTTTTT. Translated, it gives CASSQHPFQQGFNEKLFF.

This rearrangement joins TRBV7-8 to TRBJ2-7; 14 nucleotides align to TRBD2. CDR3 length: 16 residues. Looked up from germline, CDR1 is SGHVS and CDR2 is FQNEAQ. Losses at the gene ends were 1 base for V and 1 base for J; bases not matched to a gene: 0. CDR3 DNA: TGTGCCAGCAGCTTAGGGACTAGCGGGGGGTCCTACGAGCAGTACTTC. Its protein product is CASSLGTSGGSYEQYF.

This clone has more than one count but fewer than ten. The CDR3 region has the DNA TGTGCCAGCAGTGAAGAGGGACAGATCGGGGAGCTGTTTTTT. Amino acids: CASSEEGQIGELFF. The chain employs TRBV25-1 and TRBJ2-2; the match to TRBD1 covers 7 bases. The CDR3 loop spans 14 amino acids. Per the germline V gene, CDR1 is MGHDK and CDR2 is SYGVNS. The V segment lost 2 bases and the J segment 7 bases; nucleotides outside the gene matches: 4.

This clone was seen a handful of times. CDR3: CASRDRPNTEAFF. For the CDR3, the DNA is TGTGCCAGTAGGGACAGGCCGAACACTGAAGCTTTCTTT. V is TRBV19 and J is TRBJ1-1; 7 bases line up with TRBD1. CDR1 LNHDA and CDR2 SQIVND come from the germline V gene (reference sequence). The length of the CDR3 is 13 residues. With V trimmed by 6 bases and J by 1 base, 2 bases remained unmatched.